This T cell receptor beta chain was recovered during a study of T cell changes during pregnancy in multiple sclerosis. Only in-frame clones appear in the TCRdb table, and some are missing; sequencing was by immunoSEQ multiplex PCR. The sample records more than 30,000 clones, under 95% being singletons. The ends lost 0 bases at V and 6 bases at J; junction bases unmatched: 5. The CDR3 is 15 amino acids. Germline-derived CDR1 and CDR2 are MRHNA and SNTAGT. The sequences come from CD4+ T cells from peripheral blood mononuclear cells, collected in the third trimester of pregnancy. The receptor's source is a female donor in good health, enrolled as a control in a pregnancy study. The gene calls are TRBV6-4 and TRBJ2-1; 7 bases line up with TRBD2. The CDR3 protein is CASSDSIRGVNEQFF. CDR3 nucleotide sequence: TGTGCCAGCAGTGACTCAATTCGGGGGGTCAATGAGCAGTTCTTC.